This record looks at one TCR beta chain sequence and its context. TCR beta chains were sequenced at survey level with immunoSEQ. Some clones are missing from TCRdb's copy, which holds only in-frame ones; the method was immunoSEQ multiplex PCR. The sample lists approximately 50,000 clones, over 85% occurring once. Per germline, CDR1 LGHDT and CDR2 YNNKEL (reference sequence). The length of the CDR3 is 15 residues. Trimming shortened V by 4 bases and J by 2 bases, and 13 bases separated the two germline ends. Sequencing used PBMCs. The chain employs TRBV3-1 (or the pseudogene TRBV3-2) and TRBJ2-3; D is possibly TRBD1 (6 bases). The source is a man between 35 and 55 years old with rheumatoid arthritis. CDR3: CASSLLRGPTDTQYF. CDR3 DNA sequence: TGTGCCAGCAGCCTCCTCAGGGGTCCCACAGATACGCAGTATTTT.